This T cell receptor (beta chain) comes out of a study of identical twins. Template switching added a universal primer site; cDNA carried unique molecular identifiers. MiXCR was run by TCRdb on the 5' RACE reads, yielding one entry per CDR3 protein. This sample carries more than 650,000 distinct CDR3 sequences, over 5% of them seen once, and the ten largest clones take roughly 2%. Whole-study findings and limits: With abundant cord blood beta clonotypes, insertions were fewer; memory repertoires showed no such pattern. The conclusions drew on cross-sectional statistical analysis instead of tracking the same donors.

This clonotype was detected ten times or more. Its antigen is unknown. The receptor's source is a man aged 18 to 30 in good health. Sequenced input: naive T cells sorted from blood.

The CDR3 region has the DNA TGCAGTGCTAGAGATAAGGGTTGGCCCCAGCATTTT. Encoded protein: CSARDKGWPQHF. The chain couples TRBV20-1 to TRBJ1-5; D not resolved. Trimming shortened V by 0 bases and J by 9 bases, and 9 bases separated the two germline ends. Germline V gene data show CDR1 as DFQATT and CDR2 as SNEGSKA (reference sequence). The CDR3 has 12 residues.